This T cell receptor beta chain is drawn from a study of T-cell reconstitution after alpha-beta-depleted transplantation in children. Broader study findings: When one year had passed after transplant, most T-cell counts and diversity came from newly produced T cells. Surviving thymic progenitors and recipient T cells were the source of high TCRbeta diversity at day 60 in some patients. About two months after transplant, alpha-beta T cells reportedly came from several hundred expanded graft clones.

The length of the CDR3 is 12 residues. Germline assignment: CDR1 DFQATT and CDR2 SNEGSKA (reference sequence). To note about this clonotype: The antigen is unknown.

Researchers prepared the TCRbeta library using unique molecular identifiers, the study reports. TCRdb re-analysed the PCR reads in MiXCR, keeping a single row per CDR3 protein. Of approximately 300,000 distinct CDR3 sequences listed, 11% are singletons. Sequencing used peripheral blood, obtained 180 days after TCRalphabeta/CD19-depleted stem cell transplant. The chain combines TRBV20-1 with TRBJ2-1; perhaps TRBD2 as D (6 bases). This TCR derives from a male patient between 2 and 9 years old who had a stem cell transplant for chronic granulomatous disease, so the T cells may come from the graft donor. CDR3 DNA: TGCAAAGTGGGGCGGGGTCCCAATGAGCAGTTCTTC. Protein product: CKVGRGPNEQFF.